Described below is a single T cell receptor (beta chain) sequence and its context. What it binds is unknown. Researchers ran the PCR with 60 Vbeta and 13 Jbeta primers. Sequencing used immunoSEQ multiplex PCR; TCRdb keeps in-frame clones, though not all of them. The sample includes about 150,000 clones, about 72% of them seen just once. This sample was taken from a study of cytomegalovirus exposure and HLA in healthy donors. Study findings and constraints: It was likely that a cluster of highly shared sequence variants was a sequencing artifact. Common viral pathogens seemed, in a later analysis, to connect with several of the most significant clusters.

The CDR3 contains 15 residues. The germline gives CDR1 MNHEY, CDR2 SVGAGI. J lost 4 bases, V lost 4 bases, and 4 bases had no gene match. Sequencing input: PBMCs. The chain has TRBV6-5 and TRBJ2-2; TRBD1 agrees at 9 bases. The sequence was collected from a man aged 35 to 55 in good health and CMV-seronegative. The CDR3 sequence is CASSLQGAVTGELFF. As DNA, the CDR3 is TGTGCCAGCAGTTTACAGGGGGCGGTCACCGGGGAGCTGTTTTTT.